One and the same sample provided the 12 T cell receptor beta chains below, sequenced in a study of T cell responses to AZD1222 COVID-19 vaccine. Data came from immunoSEQ multiplex PCR; TCRdb stores just in-frame clones and leaves some out. This repertoire shows roughly 80,000 clones, 90% to 95% found once; its top ten account for around 5%. Sequenced material: peripheral blood, taken on day 0 of AZD1222 vaccination. The source of these receptors is an adult in good health.

The chain recombines TRBV19 with TRBJ1-5, with 12 bases lining up with TRBD1. The CDR3 runs to 15 residues. The germline gives CDR1 LNHDA, CDR2 SQIVND (reference sequence). With V trimmed by 5 bases and J by 6 bases, 5 bases remained unmatched. CDR3 DNA: TGTGCCAGTAGTGGGGGACAGGGGGCTTTTCAGCCCCAGCATTTT. Amino acid sequence: CASSGGQGAFQPQHF.

V and J are TRBV2 and TRBJ2-5; maybe TRBD2 (6 bases). From germline, CDR1 is SNHLY and CDR2 FYNNEI. Trimming shortened V by 7 bases and J by 3 bases, and 9 bases separated the two germline ends. The CDR3 runs 12 residues. CDR3 protein: CASKEGEETQYF. The CDR3 nucleotides read TGTGCCAGCAAGGAGGGCGAAGAGACCCAGTACTTC.

This clone was counted a few times. This chain links TRBV6-5 with TRBJ2-7; no clear D gene. Germline V CDR1 and CDR2: MNHEY, SVGAGI. This CDR3 has 10 amino acids. Trimming took 6 bases from V and 3 from J, leaving 3 bases between them. The CDR3: CASSLYEQYF. The CDR3 coding sequence is TGTGCCAGCAGCCTCTACGAGCAGTACTTC.

This rearrangement joins TRBV12-3 or TRBV12-4 to TRBJ2-7; a weak D match, TRBD2 (6 bases). The CDR3 is 13 amino acids. Trimming pared 1 base from V and 6 bases from J, leaving 10 bases between. The CDR3 nucleotides are TGTGCCAGCAGTTTAGGGGGCGGGACCGAGCAGTACTTC. The encoded protein is CASSLGGGTEQYF.

The chain employs TRBV11-1 and TRBJ2-1; TRBD2 agrees at 8 bases. The V segment lost 2 bases and the J segment 3 bases; nucleotides outside the gene matches: 6. Germline lookup yields CDR1 SGHAT and CDR2 FQDESV (reference sequence). The CDR3 is made up of 16 amino acids. The CDR3 protein is CASSLLFGTSYNEQFF. Here the CDR3 DNA reads TGTGCCAGCAGCTTACTGTTTGGGACTAGCTACAATGAGCAGTTCTTC.

This chain connects TRBV19 to TRBJ2-7, with 10 bases lining up with TRBD2. The germline gives CDR1 LNHDA, CDR2 SQIVND (reference sequence). J gave up 0 bases and V 3 bases, and 5 bases lay outside the gene matches. The CDR3 extends over 16 amino acids. In nucleotides, the CDR3 is TGTGCCAGTAGTATGGCTAGCGGGAGTTACTCCTACGAGCAGTACTTC. Its protein product is CASSMASGSYSYEQYF.

The chain recombines TRBV11-2 with TRBJ2-1, with 12 positions matching TRBD2. Germline-derived CDR1 and CDR2 are SGHAT and FQNNGV. V shed 5 bases, J shed 8 bases, and the junction held 7 bases outside the gene matches. This CDR3 spans 15 amino acids. The CDR3 DNA is TGTGCCAGCAGCCTCAGACTAGCGGGAGAACATGAGCAGTTCTTC. This sequence encodes CASSLRLAGEHEQFF.

V is TRBV10-3 and J is TRBJ2-1; possibly TRBD1 for D (6 bases). Trimming pared 3 bases from V and 0 bases from J, leaving 12 bases between. This CDR3 has 16 residues. Germline V gives CDR1 ENHRY, CDR2 SYGVKD. The CDR3 region is CAISEGGASSYNEQFF. In nucleotides, the CDR3 is TGTGCCATCAGTGAAGGGGGAGCGAGCTCCTACAATGAGCAGTTCTTC.

V usage is TRBV10-3 and J usage is TRBJ1-2; no reliable D call. This CDR3 has 15 residues. Per germline, CDR1 ENHRY and CDR2 SYGVKD. Trimming took 0 bases from V and 0 from J, leaving 8 bases between them. The CDR3, as DNA: TGTGCCATCAGTGAGTCCCCAGGTGCTAACTATGGCTACACCTTC. Its protein product is CAISESPGANYGYTF.

J is TRBJ1-4 and V is TRBV7-9, with 7 bases identical to TRBD1. This CDR3 is built from 14 residues. Germline lookup yields CDR1 SEHNR and CDR2 FQNEAQ (reference sequence). Trimming at V came to 6 bases and at J to 2 bases, leaving 3 bases not matched to a gene. DNA of the CDR3: TGTGCCAGCAGTCAGGGGGGGACTAATGAAAAACTGTTTTTT. Translated: CASSQGGTNEKLFF.

This chain connects TRBV15 to TRBJ2-7; possibly TRBD2 for D (5 bases). Germline V gene data show CDR1 as LNHNV and CDR2 as YYDKDF (reference sequence). CDR3 size: 13 residues. V lost 6 bases and J 0 bases, leaving 9 bases between the germline ends. CDR3 amino acids: CATSDGDSYEQYF. As DNA, the CDR3 is TGTGCCACCAGTGACGGGGACTCCTACGAGCAGTACTTC.

This chain joins TRBV7-2 and TRBJ2-3; D unresolved. V was pared by 3 bases and J by 0 bases, with 7 bases between. CDR1 SGHTA and CDR2 FQGNSA come from the germline V gene. CDR3 length equals 14 residues. DNA of the CDR3: TGTGCCAGCAGCTTTCTGGTCAGCACAGATACGCAGTATTTT. Its protein product is CASSFLVSTDTQYF.